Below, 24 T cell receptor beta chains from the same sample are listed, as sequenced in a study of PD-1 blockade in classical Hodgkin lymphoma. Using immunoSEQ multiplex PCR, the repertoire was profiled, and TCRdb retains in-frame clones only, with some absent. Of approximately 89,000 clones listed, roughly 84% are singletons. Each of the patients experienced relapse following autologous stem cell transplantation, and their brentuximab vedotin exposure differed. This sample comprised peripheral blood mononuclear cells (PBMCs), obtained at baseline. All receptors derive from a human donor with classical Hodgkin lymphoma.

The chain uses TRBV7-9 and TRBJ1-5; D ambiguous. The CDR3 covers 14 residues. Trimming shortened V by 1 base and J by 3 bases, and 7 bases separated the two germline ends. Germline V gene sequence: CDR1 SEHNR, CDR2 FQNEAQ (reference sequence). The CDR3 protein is CASSLVGFNQPQHF. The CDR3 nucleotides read TGTGCCAGCAGCTTAGTGGGATTCAATCAGCCCCAGCATTTT. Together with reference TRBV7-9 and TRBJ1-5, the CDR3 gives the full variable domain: DTGVSQNPRHKITKRGQNVTFRCDPISEHNRLYWYRQTLGQGPEFLTYFQNEAQLEKSRLLSDRFSAERPKGSFSTLEIQRTEQGDSAMYLCASSLVGFNQPQHFGDGTRLSIL.

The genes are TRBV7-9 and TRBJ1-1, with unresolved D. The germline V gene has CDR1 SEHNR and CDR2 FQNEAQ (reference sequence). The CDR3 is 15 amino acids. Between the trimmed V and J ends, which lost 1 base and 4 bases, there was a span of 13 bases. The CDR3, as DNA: TGTGCCAGCAGCTTAGGGATGGGTGAGGTCACTGAAGCTTTCTTT. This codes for CASSLGMGEVTEAFF.

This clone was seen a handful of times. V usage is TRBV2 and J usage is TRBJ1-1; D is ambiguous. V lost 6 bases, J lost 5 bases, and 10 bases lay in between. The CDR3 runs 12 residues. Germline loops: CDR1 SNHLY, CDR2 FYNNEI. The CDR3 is CASRDRRTEAFF. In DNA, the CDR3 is TGTGCCAGCAGGGACCGGCGGACTGAAGCTTTCTTT.

CDR3 sequence: CAISPGVQAKNIQYF. The CDR3 nucleotides are TGTGCCATCAGTCCAGGGGTCCAGGCCAAAAACATTCAGTACTTC. V usage is TRBV10-3 and J usage is TRBJ2-4; D possibly corresponds to TRBD1 (6 bases). The germline gives CDR1 ENHRY, CDR2 SYGVKD. Trimming removed 5 bases at V and 1 base at J, with 12 bases between. The CDR3 covers 15 residues.

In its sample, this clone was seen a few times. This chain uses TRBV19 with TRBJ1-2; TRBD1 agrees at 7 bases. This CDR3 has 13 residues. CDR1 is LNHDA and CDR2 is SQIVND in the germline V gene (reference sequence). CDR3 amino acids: CVSNRGTGYGYTF. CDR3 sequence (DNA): TGTGTCTCAAACAGGGGTACGGGCTATGGCTACACCTTC. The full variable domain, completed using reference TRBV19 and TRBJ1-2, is DGGITQSPKYLFRKEGQNVTLSCEQNLNHDAMYWYRQDPGQGLRLIYYSQIVNDFQKGDIAEGYSVSREKKESFPLTVTSAQKNPTAFYLCVSNRGTGYGYTFGSGTRLTVV.

The CDR3 bases are TGTGCAAGTCGCTTATGTGGTAGCGGGAAAGGCGAGCAGTTCTTC. The encoded protein is CASRLCGSGKGEQFF. The chain uses TRBV12-2 and TRBJ2-1; no check of the table's D call, TRBD2, against the DNA was made. TRBV12-2 is marked as a pseudogene. The CDR3 contains 15 residues.

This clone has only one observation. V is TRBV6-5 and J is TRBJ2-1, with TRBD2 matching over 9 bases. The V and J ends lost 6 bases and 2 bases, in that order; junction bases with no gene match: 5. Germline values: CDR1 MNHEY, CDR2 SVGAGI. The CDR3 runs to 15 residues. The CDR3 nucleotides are TGTGCCAGCAGCTACCGACTAGCGGCCTACAATGAGCAGTTCTTC. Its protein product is CASSYRLAAYNEQFF.

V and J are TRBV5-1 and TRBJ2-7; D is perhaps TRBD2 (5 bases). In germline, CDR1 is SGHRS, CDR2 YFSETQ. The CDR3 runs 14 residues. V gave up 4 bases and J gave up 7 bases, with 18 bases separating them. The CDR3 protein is CASSALLGSGEQYF. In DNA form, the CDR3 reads TGCGCCAGCAGCGCCCTACTGGGCTCGGGGGAGCAGTACTTC.

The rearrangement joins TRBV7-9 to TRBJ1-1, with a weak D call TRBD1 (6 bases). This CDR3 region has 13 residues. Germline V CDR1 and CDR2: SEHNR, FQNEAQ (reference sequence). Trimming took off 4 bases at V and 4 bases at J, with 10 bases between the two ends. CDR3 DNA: TGTGCCAGCAGCTACAGGGCGGGCACTGAAGCTTTCTTT. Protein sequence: CASSYRAGTEAFF.

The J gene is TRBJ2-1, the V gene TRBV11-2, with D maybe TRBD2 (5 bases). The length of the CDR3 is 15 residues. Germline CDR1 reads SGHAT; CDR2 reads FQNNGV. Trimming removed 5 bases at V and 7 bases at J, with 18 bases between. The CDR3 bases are TGTGCCAGCAGCGCAGGTGGAGGCTGGCGGAATGAGCAGTTCTTC. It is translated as CASSAGGGWRNEQFF.

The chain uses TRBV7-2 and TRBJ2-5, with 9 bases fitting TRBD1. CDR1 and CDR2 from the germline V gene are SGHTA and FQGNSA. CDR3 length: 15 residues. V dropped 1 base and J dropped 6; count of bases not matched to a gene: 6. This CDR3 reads CASSLGQGGIKTQYF. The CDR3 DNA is TGTGCCAGCAGCTTAGGACAGGGGGGAATAAAGACCCAGTACTTC. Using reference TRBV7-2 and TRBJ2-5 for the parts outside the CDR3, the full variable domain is GAGVSQSPSNKVTEKGKDVELRCDPISGHTALYWYRQSLGQGLEFLIYFQGNSAPDKSGLPSDRFSAERTGGSVSTLTIQRTQQEDSAVYLCASSLGQGGIKTQYFGPGTRLLVL.

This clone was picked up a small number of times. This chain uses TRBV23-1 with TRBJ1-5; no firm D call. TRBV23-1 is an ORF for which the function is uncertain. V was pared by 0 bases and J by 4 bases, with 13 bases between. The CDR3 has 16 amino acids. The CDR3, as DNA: TGCGCCAGCAGTCAATCGGTCGAAGAGGGAAATCAGCCCCAGCATTTT. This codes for CASSQSVEEGNQPQHF.

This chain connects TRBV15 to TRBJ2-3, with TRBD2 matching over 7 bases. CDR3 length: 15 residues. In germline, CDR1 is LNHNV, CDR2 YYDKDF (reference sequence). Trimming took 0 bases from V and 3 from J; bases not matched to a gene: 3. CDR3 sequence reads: CATSRDRTSTDTQYF. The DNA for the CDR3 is TGTGCCACCAGCAGAGATCGGACTAGTACAGATACGCAGTATTTT. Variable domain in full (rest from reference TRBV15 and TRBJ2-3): DAMVIQNPRYQVTQFGKPVTLSCSQTLNHNVMYWYQQKSSQAPKLLFHYYDKDFNNEADTPDNFQSRRPNTSFCFLDIRSPGLGDTAMYLCATSRDRTSTDTQYFGPGTRLTVL.

The CDR3 DNA is TGTGCCAGCAGCTTGGACCCGAACACTGAAGCTTTCTTT. Translation gives CASSLDPNTEAFF. The chain combines TRBV5-6 with TRBJ1-1; unclear D gene. Germline V gene lookup returns CDR1 SGHDT and CDR2 YYEEEE. The CDR3 contains 13 residues. The V end was cut by 0 bases, the J end by 1 base, with 4 bases between.

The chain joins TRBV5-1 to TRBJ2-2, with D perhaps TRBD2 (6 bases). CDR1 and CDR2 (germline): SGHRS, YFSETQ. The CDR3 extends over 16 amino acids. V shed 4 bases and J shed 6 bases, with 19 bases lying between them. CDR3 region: CASSADAGRDAGELFF. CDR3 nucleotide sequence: TGCGCCAGCAGCGCCGACGCGGGGCGCGACGCCGGGGAGCTGTTTTTT. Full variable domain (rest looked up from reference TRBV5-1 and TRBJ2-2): KAGVTQTPRYLIKTRGQQVTLSCSPISGHRSVSWYQQTPGQGLQFLFEYFSETQRNKGNFPGRFSGRQFSNSRSEMNVSTLELGDSALYLCASSADAGRDAGELFFGEGSRLTVL.

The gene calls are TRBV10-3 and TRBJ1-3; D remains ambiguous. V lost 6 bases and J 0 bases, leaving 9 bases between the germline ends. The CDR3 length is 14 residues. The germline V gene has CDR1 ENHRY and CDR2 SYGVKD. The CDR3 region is CAIRGILSGNTIYF. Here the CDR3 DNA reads TGTGCCATCAGGGGGATCCTCTCTGGAAACACCATATATTTT.

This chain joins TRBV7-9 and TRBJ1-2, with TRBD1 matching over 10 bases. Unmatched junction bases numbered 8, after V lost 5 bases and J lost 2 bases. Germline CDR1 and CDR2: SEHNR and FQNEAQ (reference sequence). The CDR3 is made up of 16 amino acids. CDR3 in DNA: TGTGCCAGCAGCCCCTGGACAGGGGGACCCAACTATGGCTACACCTTC. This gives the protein CASSPWTGGPNYGYTF.

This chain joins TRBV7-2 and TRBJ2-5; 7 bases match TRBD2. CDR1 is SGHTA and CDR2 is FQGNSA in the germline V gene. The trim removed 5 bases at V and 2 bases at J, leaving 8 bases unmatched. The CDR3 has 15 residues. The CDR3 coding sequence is TGTGCCAGCAGCAAGAGACTAGCATCTCAAGAGACCCAGTACTTC. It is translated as CASSKRLASQETQYF.

CDR3: CASSEWDRARQPQHF. The DNA for the CDR3 is TGTGCCAGCAGTGAATGGGACAGGGCCCGTCAGCCCCAGCATTTT. V is TRBV6-1 and J is TRBJ1-5, with 9 bases aligning to TRBD1. This CDR3 spans 15 amino acids. V was pared by 2 bases and J by 6 bases, with 5 bases of the junction left unmatched. In germline, CDR1 is MNHNS, CDR2 SASEGT.

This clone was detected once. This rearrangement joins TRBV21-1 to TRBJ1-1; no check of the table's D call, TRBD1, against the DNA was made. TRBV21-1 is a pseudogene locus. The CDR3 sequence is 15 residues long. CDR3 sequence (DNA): TGTGCCAGCAGCAAAGGACGGGACAGAAACACTGAAGCTTTCTTT. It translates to CASSKGRDRNTEAFF.

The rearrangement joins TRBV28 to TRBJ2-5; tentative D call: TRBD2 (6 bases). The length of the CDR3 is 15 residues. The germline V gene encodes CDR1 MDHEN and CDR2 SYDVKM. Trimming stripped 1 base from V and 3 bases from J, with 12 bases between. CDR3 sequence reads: CASSLLGGWEETQYF. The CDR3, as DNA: TGTGCCAGCAGTTTATTGGGGGGTTGGGAAGAGACCCAGTACTTC.

The CDR3 DNA follows: TGTGCCAGCAGCCGCAGGGCCGCAGAGACCCAGTACTTC. Its translation is CASSRRAAETQYF. V and J are TRBV14 and TRBJ2-5; TRBD1 is a possible D gene (5 bases). This CDR3 is built from 13 residues. The ends were cut back, 4 bases at V and 4 bases at J, with 10 bases in the middle. Germline-derived CDR1 and CDR2 are SGHDN and FVKESK.

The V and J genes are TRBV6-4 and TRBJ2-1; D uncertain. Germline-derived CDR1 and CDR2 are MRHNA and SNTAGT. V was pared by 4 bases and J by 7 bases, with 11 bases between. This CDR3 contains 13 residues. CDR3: CASSVELMNEQFF. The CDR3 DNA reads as TGTGCCAGCAGTGTAGAACTAATGAATGAGCAGTTCTTC.

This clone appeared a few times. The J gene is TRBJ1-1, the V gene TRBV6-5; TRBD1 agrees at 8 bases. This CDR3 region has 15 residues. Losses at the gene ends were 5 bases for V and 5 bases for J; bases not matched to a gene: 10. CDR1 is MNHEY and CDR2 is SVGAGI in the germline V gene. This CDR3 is CASSPWTGRGTEAFF. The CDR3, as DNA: TGTGCCAGCAGTCCTTGGACAGGGCGAGGGACTGAAGCTTTCTTT.